These 26 T cell receptor beta chains came from one sample sequenced in a study of vaccination and CD4 T cells after COVID-19. Cultured CD4+ T cell DNA underwent sequencing with the Oncomine TCR Beta short-read assay. In TCRdb, the PCR reads were re-called with MiXCR into one record per CDR3 protein. This sample has roughly 10,000 distinct CDR3 sequences; about 50% occur once, and the top ten carry roughly 25%. This sample's treatment: approximately 10-day PBMC culture with coronavirus spike peptide pools or control peptides (ViraFEST assay). Unexposed donor CD4+ T cells predated the COVID-19 pandemic, collected 2011-2018. No antigens are known for them. The sample comprised CD4+ T cells from blood, cultured in vitro. The receptors come from a human donor in good health.

V and J are TRBV7-7 and TRBJ1-2; unclear D gene. V lost 5 bases, J lost 3 bases, and 1 base lay in between. Germline assignment: CDR1 SSHAT and CDR2 FNYEAQ (reference sequence). This CDR3 is 10 amino acids long. The CDR3 nucleotides are TGTGCCAGCAGCCACTATGGCTACACCTTC. It specifies CASSHYGYTF.

In this sample, this clonotype turned up a few times. The rearrangement joins TRBV7-2 to TRBJ1-1; no reliable D call. V dropped 2 bases and J dropped 2 bases, with 9 bases sitting between them. Germline values: CDR1 SGHTA, CDR2 FQGNSA. The CDR3 length is 14 residues. CDR3 in amino acids: CASSLRRENTEAFF. The CDR3, as DNA: TGTGCCAGCAGCTTACGCAGAGAAAACACTGAAGCTTTCTTT. Looking up the rest from reference TRBV7-2 and TRBJ1-1 gives the full variable domain: GAGVSQSPSNKVTEKGKDVELRCDPISGHTALYWYRQSLGQGLEFLIYFQGNSAPDKSGLPSDRFSAERTGGSVSTLTIQRTQQEDSAVYLCASSLRRENTEAFFGQGTRLTVV.

In its sample, this clonotype was seen a few times. The V and J genes are TRBV7-9 and TRBJ1-5; the match to TRBD1 covers 9 bases. The length of the CDR3 is 17 residues. The V gene end was trimmed by 1 base and the J gene end by 1 base; junction bases not matched to a gene: 5. Germline V gene lookup returns CDR1 SEHNR and CDR2 FQNEAQ (reference sequence). The CDR3 reads CASSLEGQGESNQPQHF. The CDR3 DNA reads as TGTGCCAGCAGCTTAGAGGGACAGGGTGAGAGCAATCAGCCCCAGCATTTT.

This clonotype was recorded a few times. CDR3 bases: TGTGCCAGCAGCTTGACTTCATCGCCGGGGGACAGGGGCACTGAAGCTTTCTTT. Translating gives CASSLTSSPGDRGTEAFF. The rearrangement links TRBV5-4 to TRBJ1-1; 10 positions agree with TRBD1. The germline CDR1 and CDR2 sequences are SGHNT and YYREEE (reference sequence). After removal of 1 base from V and 4 bases from J, the junction contained 13 bases not matched to a gene. This CDR3 comprises 18 residues.

In its sample, this clonotype is hyperexpanded. This chain uses TRBV6-4 with TRBJ2-3; D is undetermined. Per germline, CDR1 MRHNA and CDR2 SNTAGT. The V end was cut by 2 bases, the J end by 8 bases, with 11 bases between. This CDR3 comprises 13 residues. The CDR3 is CASSDGRLGTQYF. The CDR3 nucleotides are TGTGCCAGCAGTGACGGTAGGCTGGGTACGCAGTATTTT.

Turning to this clonotype: Compared with germline, one end of the junction differs, possibly owing to a read error. The chain joins TRBV2 to TRBJ1-3; no clear D gene. This CDR3 is built from 16 residues. Germline V gene sequence: CDR1 SNHLY, CDR2 FYNNEI. The CDR3 sequence is CASSEAPVGLGNTIYF. In nucleotides, the CDR3 is TGTGCCAGCAGCGAAGCCCCGGTCGGATTGGGAAACACCATATATTTT.

The chain is built from TRBV21-1 and TRBJ2-1; the table's D call of TRBD2 was not tested on the DNA. TRBV21-1 counts as a pseudogene. The length of the CDR3 is 18 residues. The CDR3 protein is CASSKDRLAESSYNEQFF. CDR3 in DNA: TGTGCCAGCAGCAAAGATAGACTAGCGGAGAGCTCCTACAATGAGCAGTTCTTC.

The rearrangement joins TRBV5-1 to TRBJ1-2, with D maybe TRBD1 (6 bases). Germline V gene data show CDR1 as SGHRS and CDR2 as YFSETQ. This CDR3 contains 14 residues. The ends were cut back, 0 bases at V and 3 bases at J, with 9 bases in the middle. In DNA, the CDR3 is TGCGCCAGCAGCTTGGCAGGGGCGGACTATGGCTACACCTTC. Translated, it gives CASSLAGADYGYTF.

This clonotype occurred a few times. This rearrangement joins TRBV7-9 to TRBJ2-1; 8 bases fit TRBD2. The CDR3 totals 16 residues. The trim removed 5 bases at V and 6 bases at J, leaving 12 bases unmatched. Germline values: CDR1 SEHNR, CDR2 FQNEAQ (reference sequence). The CDR3 region is CASSDLGGAVFNEQFF. CDR3 bases: TGTGCCAGCAGCGACCTCGGGGGGGCGGTTTTCAATGAGCAGTTCTTC.

This chain joins TRBV20-1 and TRBJ1-2, with 8 bases aligning to TRBD1. The CDR3 contains 14 residues. The germline V gene encodes CDR1 DFQATT and CDR2 SNEGSKA (reference sequence). Germline trimming cut 2 bases from V and 2 bases from J; bases unmatched to any gene: 4. The chain's CDR3 is CSARTGGGNYGYTF. The CDR3 coding sequence is TGCAGTGCTAGAACAGGGGGAGGCAACTATGGCTACACCTTC.

The chain employs TRBV6-1 and TRBJ2-7; maybe TRBD1 (5 bases). This CDR3 has 11 residues. Germline lookup yields CDR1 MNHNS and CDR2 SASEGT. Trimming took off 8 bases at V and 3 bases at J, with 8 bases between the two ends. The CDR3 nucleotides are TGTGCCAGCGGCAGGGTCTACGAGCAGTACTTC. Protein: CASGRVYEQYF.

This rearrangement joins TRBV30 to TRBJ1-2, with TRBD1 matching 8 bases. With V trimmed by 3 bases and J by 4 bases, 7 bases remained unmatched. The CDR3 contains 14 residues. Looked up from germline, CDR1 is GTSNPN and CDR2 is SVGIG (reference sequence). CDR3 coding DNA: TGTGCCTGGAGCCGCGACAGGGGTGGCTATGGCTACACCTTC. It codes for CAWSRDRGGYGYTF.

This clonotype was observed a few times. J is TRBJ1-6 and V is TRBV27; TRBD1 agrees at 7 bases. This CDR3 is built from 19 residues. The germline gives CDR1 MNHEY, CDR2 SMNVEV (reference sequence). V trimming: 2 bases; J trimming: 0 bases; junction bases outside the gene matches: 10. The CDR3 is CASSLVGGSFSSYNSPLHF. The CDR3 nucleotides read TGTGCCAGCAGTTTAGTAGGGGGCTCCTTTAGCTCCTATAATTCACCCCTCCACTTT.

V usage is TRBV7-9 and J usage is TRBJ1-1, with D possibly TRBD1 on 6 matching bases. V lost 4 bases to trimming and J lost 5 bases, with 23 bases between them. The CDR3 contains 17 residues. Germline V lookup: CDR1 SEHNR, CDR2 FQNEAQ (reference sequence). For the CDR3, the DNA is TGTGCCAGCAGCTCAGGGCCGACAGGTGGGGTTCTGACTGAAGCTTTCTTT. Its protein is CASSSGPTGGVLTEAFF.

The gene calls are TRBV19 and TRBJ2-1; a possible D gene is TRBD2 (6 bases). V lost 7 bases and J 2 bases, leaving 9 bases between the germline ends. The CDR3 has 13 residues. Germline CDR1 LNHDA, CDR2 SQIVND (reference sequence). CDR3: CASKASAYNEQFF. CDR3 nucleotide sequence: TGTGCCAGTAAAGCTAGCGCCTACAATGAGCAGTTCTTC.

This clonotype came up once. The chain couples TRBV29-1 to TRBJ1-2; D gene uncertain. V was cut by 3 bases and J by 4 bases, with 15 bases left in between. CDR1 is SQVTM, CDR2 ANQGSEA, per germline. The CDR3 covers 14 residues. CDR3 sequence: CSVDSLGEIYGYTF. The CDR3 DNA reads TGCAGCGTTGATTCCCTGGGAGAAATCTATGGCTACACCTTC.

This chain connects TRBV6-2 or TRBV6-3 to TRBJ1-6; D is uncertain. The CDR3 consists of 14 residues. CDR1 and CDR2 (germline): MNHEY, SVGEGT. V shed 7 bases and J shed 7 bases, with 14 bases lying between them. CDR3 bases: TGTGCCAGCAAAGACCCACACTCAAATTCACCCCTCCACTTT. Its translation: CASKDPHSNSPLHF.

The V call is TRBV15, the J call TRBJ2-4; D uncertain. V dropped 0 bases and J dropped 3 bases, with 12 bases sitting between them. Germline V CDR1 and CDR2: LNHNV, YYDKDF (reference sequence). The CDR3 loop spans 16 amino acids. CDR3 in amino acids: CATSRDPDPRKNIQYF. The CDR3 DNA reads TGTGCCACCAGCAGAGATCCGGACCCCCGCAAAAACATTCAGTACTTC.

This clonotype was counted a single time. This chain links TRBV5-1 with TRBJ2-7; 11 nucleotides agree with TRBD1. This CDR3 comprises 15 residues. Germline CDR1 reads SGHRS; CDR2 reads YFSETQ. The V segment lost 4 bases and the J segment 7 bases; nucleotides outside the gene matches: 10. CDR3 sequence (DNA): TGCGCCAGCAGCCCAATAAGGACAGGGGGCGGAGAGCAGTACTTC. It yields the protein CASSPIRTGGGEQYF. Full variable domain (rest looked up from reference TRBV5-1 and TRBJ2-7): KAGVTQTPRYLIKTRGQQVTLSCSPISGHRSVSWYQQTPGQGLQFLFEYFSETQRNKGNFPGRFSGRQFSNSRSEMNVSTLELGDSALYLCASSPIRTGGGEQYFGPGTRLTVT.

There are a few counts of this clonotype. J is TRBJ2-7 and V is TRBV7-8; D unresolved. The CDR3 totals 15 residues. Germline V gives CDR1 SGHVS, CDR2 FQNEAQ. Trimming took off 1 base at V and 0 bases at J, with 10 bases between the two ends. For the CDR3, the DNA is TGTGCCAGCAGCTTAGATCTCCTTTACTCCTACGAGCAGTACTTC. Translated: CASSLDLLYSYEQYF.

This sequence joins TRBV7-2 and TRBJ2-3, with 9 bases aligning to TRBD2. The junction had 11 bases not matched to a gene; V was cut back by 6 bases and J by 4 bases. CDR1 is SGHTA and CDR2 is FQGNSA in the germline V gene. The CDR3 spans 16 residues. CDR3: CASRPGRGGVADTQYF. Written as DNA, the CDR3 is TGTGCCAGCAGACCGGGGCGGGGGGGAGTTGCAGATACGCAGTATTTT.

This sequence joins TRBV12-3 or TRBV12-4 and TRBJ1-6; 11 nucleotides align to TRBD1. The CDR3 length is 15 residues. With V trimmed by 4 bases and J by 10 bases, 6 bases remained unmatched. The CDR3 DNA is TGTGCCAGCAGTTCGGGACAGGGGGTATACTCACCCCTCCACTTT. As protein: CASSSGQGVYSPLHF.

This rearrangement joins TRBV5-1 to TRBJ1-2; 7 bases fit TRBD1. Unmatched junction bases numbered 8, after V lost 0 bases and J lost 3 bases. CDR1 and CDR2 (germline): SGHRS, YFSETQ. The CDR3 is 16 amino acids. The CDR3 nucleotides are TGCGCCAGCAGCTTGGGGAGAGACAGGGTCGACTATGGCTACACCTTC. Its translation: CASSLGRDRVDYGYTF.

The rearrangement joins TRBV5-4 to TRBJ2-5; 8 nucleotides agree with TRBD1. From germline, CDR1 is SGHNT and CDR2 YYREEE (reference sequence). V lost 4 bases, J lost 3 bases, and 17 bases stayed unmatched. This CDR3 region has 18 residues. In DNA form, the CDR3 reads TGTGCCAGCAGCGAACCATCACACAGGACAGGGAATAAAGAGACCCAGTACTTC. Translation: CASSEPSHRTGNKETQYF.

There are a few counts of this clonotype. The rearrangement joins TRBV28 to TRBJ2-7; D may be TRBD1 (6 bases). Deletions cut 3 bases from V and 0 bases from J, with 21 bases between. Per germline, CDR1 MDHEN and CDR2 SYDVKM. The CDR3 runs to 18 residues. In DNA form, the CDR3 reads TGTGCCAGCAGTTTCCCCAAGGGACACCCGGGAAACTCCTACGAGCAGTACTTC. Its translation: CASSFPKGHPGNSYEQYF. The complete variable domain, with remaining parts taken from reference TRBV28 and TRBJ2-7, reads DVKVTQSSRYLVKRTGEKVFLECVQDMDHENMFWYRQDPGLGLRLIYFSYDVKMKEKGDIPEGYSVSREKKERFSLILESASTNQTSMYLCASSFPKGHPGNSYEQYFGPGTRLTVT.

The rearrangement joins TRBV20-1 to TRBJ2-3; 8 bases map to TRBD2. Trimming removed 5 bases from V and 0 bases from J; junction bases left unmatched: 7. This CDR3 region has 15 residues. Germline V gives CDR1 DFQATT, CDR2 SNEGSKA (reference sequence). The DNA for the CDR3 is TGCAGTGCTCTTAAGCGGGGGCGGAGCACAGATACGCAGTATTTT. Residues: CSALKRGRSTDTQYF.